This entry lists 18 T cell receptor beta chains sequenced from one sample in a study of blood T cell repertoires in COVID-19. Measured with immunoSEQ multiplex PCR; TCRdb has only the in-frame clones, and not every one. The sample yields tens of thousands of clones, about nine tenths seen once. Input material: peripheral blood. All receptors come from a woman older than 75 with active or convalescent COVID-19.

V gene TRBV4-1 combines with J gene TRBJ2-5; 7 nucleotides align to TRBD2. V shed 1 base, J shed 3 bases, and the junction held 5 bases outside the gene matches. Germline V gives CDR1 MGHRA, CDR2 YSYEKL. The CDR3 covers 15 residues. The CDR3 sequence is CASSQAETSKETQYF. The CDR3 coding sequence is TGCGCCAGCAGCCAAGCTGAGACTAGCAAAGAGACCCAGTACTTC.

This chain uses TRBV19 with TRBJ1-5; 7 nucleotides line up with TRBD1. The J segment lost 6 bases and the V segment lost 5 bases, leaving 4 bases of the junction unmatched. Per the germline V gene, CDR1 is LNHDA and CDR2 is SQIVND (reference sequence). The CDR3 has 13 residues. The DNA for the CDR3 is TGTGCCAGTAGTTCCCAGGGGGGTCAGCCCCAGCATTTT. Translated: CASSSQGGQPQHF.

CDR3 sequence reads: CASSQDSYGYTF. CDR3 in DNA: TGTGCCAGTAGCCAAGACAGTTATGGCTACACCTTC. The rearrangement joins TRBV19 to TRBJ1-2, with D maybe TRBD1 (5 bases). V lost 6 bases and J 5 bases, leaving 10 bases between the germline ends. The CDR3 contains 12 residues. The V gene's germline CDR1 is LNHDA and CDR2 SQIVND (reference sequence). The whole variable domain, filled in from reference TRBV19 and TRBJ1-2, reads DGGITQSPKYLFRKEGQNVTLSCEQNLNHDAMYWYRQDPGQGLRLIYYSQIVNDFQKGDIAEGYSVSREKKESFPLTVTSAQKNPTAFYLCASSQDSYGYTFGSGTRLTVV.

The gene calls are TRBV19 and TRBJ1-1, with 11 bases fitting TRBD1. Germline V gene data show CDR1 as LNHDA and CDR2 as SQIVND (reference sequence). This CDR3 has 14 residues. V was clipped by 7 bases and J by 6 bases; unmatched bases: 7. For the CDR3, the DNA is TGTGCCAGTAAAGGACAGGGGGCGTTCTCTGAAGCTTTCTTT. Encoded protein: CASKGQGAFSEAFF. The complete variable domain, with remaining parts taken from reference TRBV19 and TRBJ1-1, reads DGGITQSPKYLFRKEGQNVTLSCEQNLNHDAMYWYRQDPGQGLRLIYYSQIVNDFQKGDIAEGYSVSREKKESFPLTVTSAQKNPTAFYLCASKGQGAFSEAFFGQGTRLTVV.

This chain connects TRBV30 to TRBJ2-1; D perhaps matches TRBD1 (6 bases). The CDR3 runs to 11 residues. V shed 4 bases and J shed 10 bases, with 11 bases lying between them. CDR1 and CDR2 from the germline V gene are GTSNPN and SVGIG (reference sequence). For the CDR3, the DNA is TGTGCCTGGACAGCAGGGGTGGAGCAGTTCTTC. It specifies CAWTAGVEQFF.

The genes are TRBV6-5 and TRBJ1-1; TRBD1 agrees at 11 bases. Per germline, CDR1 MNHEY and CDR2 SVGAGI. Losses at the gene ends were 7 bases for V and 6 bases for J; bases not matched to a gene: 10. The CDR3 covers 15 residues. This CDR3 reads CASTQTGTGGAEAFF. The CDR3 region has the DNA TGTGCCAGCACCCAAACTGGGACAGGGGGGGCTGAAGCTTTCTTT.

The V call is TRBV3-1 (or the pseudogene TRBV3-2), the J call TRBJ1-3; D gene ambiguous. CDR1 and CDR2 (germline): LGHDT, YNNKEL (reference sequence). V was clipped by 2 bases and J by 4 bases, with 9 bases between them. The CDR3 is 14 amino acids. Here the CDR3 reads CASSQTPQGNTIYF. The CDR3 nucleotides read TGTGCCAGCAGCCAAACGCCACAAGGAAACACCATATATTTT.

This chain joins TRBV6-5 and TRBJ1-2, with 10 bases matching TRBD1. The junction had 4 bases not matched to a gene; V was cut back by 0 bases and J by 6 bases. The CDR3 is 15 residues long. The germline V gene has CDR1 MNHEY and CDR2 SVGAGI. CDR3 in amino acids: CASSYSGQGKNGYTF. CDR3 DNA: TGTGCCAGCAGTTACTCGGGACAGGGGAAGAATGGCTACACCTTC.

This clone showed up just once. The chain is built from TRBV6-1 and TRBJ1-6; TRBD1 might be the D (5 bases). This CDR3 has 18 amino acids. Deletions cut 4 bases from V and 0 bases from J, with 16 bases between. Germline lookup yields CDR1 MNHNS and CDR2 SASEGT. The CDR3 bases are TGTGCCAGCAGTGCCCGACGGACAACAGTCTCCTATAATTCACCCCTCCACTTT. Encoded protein: CASSARRTTVSYNSPLHF.

The chain couples TRBV5-1 to TRBJ2-1, with TRBD1 matching over 7 bases. V gave up 0 bases and J gave up 2 bases; unmatched junction bases: 2. The germline V gene has CDR1 SGHRS and CDR2 YFSETQ. The CDR3 totals 15 residues. CDR3 in amino acids: CASSLGQGPYNEQFF. CDR3 in DNA: TGCGCCAGCAGCTTGGGACAGGGCCCCTACAATGAGCAGTTCTTC.

The V gene is TRBV4-1, the J gene TRBJ2-7; the match to TRBD1 covers 8 bases. V lost 4 bases and J lost 2; bases outside the gene matches: 4. The CDR3 is 14 amino acids. Germline-derived CDR1 and CDR2 are MGHRA and YSYEKL. DNA for the CDR3: TGCGCCAGCAGCCCGACAGGGGCCACCTACGAGCAGTACTTC. Translating gives CASSPTGATYEQYF.

The CDR3 coding sequence is TGCAGCGTTGTCAGGGGTGAAGCTTTCTTT. Its translation: CSVVRGEAFF. V gene TRBV29-1 combines with J gene TRBJ1-1, with D perhaps TRBD1 (6 bases). This CDR3 comprises 10 residues. Between the trimmed V and J ends, which lost 4 bases and 7 bases, there was a span of 7 bases. Germline V gene data show CDR1 as SQVTM and CDR2 as ANQGSEA.

This clone was seen more than once but under ten times. This chain connects TRBV7-9 to TRBJ2-2; TRBD1 might be the D (6 bases). There are 14 residues in the CDR3. Trimming took off 6 bases at V and 0 bases at J, with 8 bases between the two ends. The V gene's germline CDR1 is SEHNR and CDR2 FQNEAQ (reference sequence). The CDR3 coding sequence is TGTGCCAGCAGACGGGACACGAACACCGGGGAGCTGTTTTTT. Protein sequence: CASRRDTNTGELFF.

This rearrangement joins TRBV10-3 to TRBJ2-3; 12 bases are a match to TRBD1. V trimming: 4 bases; J trimming: 3 bases; junction bases outside the gene matches: 2. Looked up from germline, CDR1 is ENHRY and CDR2 is SYGVKD. This CDR3 has 15 amino acids. The CDR3 coding sequence is TGTGCCATCAGTGGGGGACAGGGGGCAACAGATACGCAGTATTTT. It translates to CAISGGQGATDTQYF.

The gene calls are TRBV24-1 and TRBJ2-2; D may be TRBD2 (5 bases). Trimming stripped 1 base from V and 1 base from J, with 9 bases between. Germline-derived CDR1 and CDR2 are KGHDR and SFDVKD. The CDR3 length is 16 residues. As DNA, the CDR3 is TGTGCCACCAGTGATTTCGGGAAGGGGAACACCGGGGAGCTGTTTTTT. Translating it yields CATSDFGKGNTGELFF.

V usage is TRBV5-5 and J usage is TRBJ2-1, with D hard to call. Germline V gene sequence: CDR1 SGHKS, CDR2 YYEKEE (reference sequence). Trimming stripped 2 bases from V and 9 bases from J, with 12 bases between. The CDR3 is made up of 13 amino acids. The CDR3 nucleotides read TGTGCCAGCAGCTTCATCTTACCCGGTGAGCAGTTCTTC. This sequence encodes CASSFILPGEQFF. Full variable domain (remainder filled in from reference TRBV5-5 and TRBJ2-1): DAGVTQSPTHLIKTRGQQVTLRCSPISGHKSVSWYQQVLGQGPQFIFQYYEKEERGRGNFPDRFSARQFPNYSSELNVNALLLGDSALYLCASSFILPGEQFFGPGTRLTVL.

The J gene is TRBJ2-1, the V gene TRBV6-5; 10 nucleotides line up with TRBD1. Germline CDR1 is MNHEY and CDR2 is SVGAGI. The CDR3 has 16 residues. The V segment lost 0 bases and the J segment 7 bases; nucleotides outside the gene matches: 6. CDR3 DNA: TGTGCCAGCAGTTACTCCGGGACAGGGGCGAGAAATGAGCAGTTCTTC. Its translation is CASSYSGTGARNEQFF.

The chain carries TRBV9 and TRBJ2-3, with a weak D call TRBD1 (5 bases). Germline V CDR1 and CDR2: SGDLS, YYNGEE. This CDR3 contains 16 residues. V gave up 1 base and J gave up 0 bases, with 12 bases separating them. The CDR3 reads CASSVFDSTSTDTQYF. In DNA form, the CDR3 reads TGTGCCAGCAGCGTATTTGACAGCACCAGCACAGATACGCAGTATTTT.